At least ten counts were recorded for the clone carrying this TCR beta chain. The data were obtained in a study of tumor-infiltrating lymphocytes in primary liver carcinoma. Whole-study context: Enrolled patients were male and female, aged 30 to 69 years.

Total RNA (around 510 ng) served as template for TCR beta cDNA synthesis primed by a constant-region primer. Slightly modified ARM-PCR served as the procedure for the TCR beta libraries. These libraries came from three rounds of nested multiplex PCR. The first two PCR rounds used TRBV1-TRBV30 primers with a Cbeta primer, about 9 cycles each. TCRdb reprocessed the multiplex PCR reads via MiXCR and lists one record per CDR3 protein. The sample contains fewer than 350,000 distinct CDR3 sequences, less than 75% of which appear only once. CDR3 length equals 17 residues. The germline V and J ends were trimmed by 0 bases and 4 bases, with 18 bases remaining between them. The germline V gene encodes CDR1 LGHNA and CDR2 YNFKEQ. RNA was extracted from whole blood without cell sorting, alongside germline DNA.

The chain joins TRBV4-2 to TRBJ1-1; D not resolved. The sequenced sample was peripheral blood. This sequence was found in a man between 40 and 49 years old with primary liver carcinoma and hepatitis B virus infection. This chain's CDR3 is CASSQDIGVLISTEAFF. The CDR3 coding sequence is TGTGCCAGCAGCCAAGATATTGGGGTTCTGATAAGCACTGAAGCTTTCTTT.